This paragraph reports one T cell receptor (beta chain). No antigen is known for it. The data belong to a study of response to subunit inactivated influenza vaccine. General observations from the study: There was a suggestion from the authors that each seasonal influenza vaccination recruits few new T cells.

TCRdb re-called the RT-PCR reads with MiXCR, one entry per CDR3 protein. The sample includes hundreds of thousands of distinct CDR3 sequences, about 25% of them seen just once. V shed 5 bases and J 6 bases; nucleotides not matched to a gene: 13. The CDR3 has 19 amino acids. Germline V gene lookup returns CDR1 SGHAT and CDR2 FQNNGV. The receptor's source is a man aged 50 or older who received an inactivated influenza vaccine. The chain uses TRBV11-2 and TRBJ2-1; 16 bases agree with TRBD2. The sequenced sample was CD4+ T cells sorted from PBMCs, obtained roughly 5 days after vaccination. DNA for the CDR3: TGTGCCAGCAGCCCCCGTAGGGGACTAGCGGGGGGGCGGGGCAATGAGCAGTTCTTC. Translated: CASSPRRGLAGGRGNEQFF. The full variable domain, rest sourced from reference TRBV11-2 and TRBJ2-1, is EAGVAQSPRYKIIEKRQSVAFWCNPISGHATLYWYQQILGQGPKLLIQFQNNGVVDDSQLPKDRFSAERLKGVDSTLKIQPAKLEDSAVYLCASSPRRGLAGGRGNEQFFGPGTRLTVL.